This T cell receptor (beta chain) comes out of a study of T cell responses to AZD1222 COVID-19 vaccine. Findings and limits, study-wide: Regions 160-218 and 743-854 held dominance among vaccine-associated CD4 TCRs, which spanned spike. Seropositivity was recorded at baseline in only 5 or 6 AZD1222 recipients. Scientists sampled the repertoires only once the peak T cell response had passed.

As to this clone: No antigen is known for it.

Generated by immunoSEQ multiplex PCR, the TCRdb table keeps only in-frame clones and is missing some. The repertoire holds 150,000 to 180,000 clones, with roughly 90% as singletons. The CDR3 extends over 14 amino acids. The germline V and J ends were trimmed by 6 bases and 5 bases, with 13 bases remaining between them. Germline CDR1 and CDR2: MNHNY and SVGAGI (reference sequence). This sequence was found in an adult in good health. The chain is built from TRBV6-6 and TRBJ2-2, with D maybe TRBD1 (5 bases). The sequenced sample was peripheral blood, obtained on day 0 of AZD1222 vaccination. CDR3 bases: TGTGCCAGCAGCCAAAGGGGTAGGACCGGGGAGCTGTTTTTT. Translated, it gives CASSQRGRTGELFF.